This TCR beta chain originates from a study of blood T cell repertoires in COVID-19. Turning to the study itself: The study drew acute and convalescent COVID-19 samples from the United States, Italy and Spain.

The CDR3 spans 14 residues. The germline gives CDR1 WSHSY, CDR2 SAAADI. With 7 bases removed from V and 5 bases from J, the gap between germline ends came to 17 bases. Authors' methods: Estimates of nucleated cell counts were drawn from the amplification of reference gene primers. Clones were read by immunoSEQ multiplex PCR, and TCRdb kept only the in-frame ones, dropping some. D and trimming were read from the DNA, whereas the V and J calls and clone size are those reported in that table. The sample lists approximately 330,000 clones, over 80% seen once, with 9.5% to 10% in the top ten. The sequenced sample was peripheral blood. The receptor's source is a man aged 25-45 years with COVID-19, enrolled during active disease. The chain carries TRBV10-2 and TRBJ1-1, with a possible D match to TRBD1 (6 bases). The CDR3 sequence: CASKATGILTEAFF. The CDR3, as DNA: TGCGCCAGCAAGGCAACAGGGATTTTGACTGAAGCTTTCTTT.